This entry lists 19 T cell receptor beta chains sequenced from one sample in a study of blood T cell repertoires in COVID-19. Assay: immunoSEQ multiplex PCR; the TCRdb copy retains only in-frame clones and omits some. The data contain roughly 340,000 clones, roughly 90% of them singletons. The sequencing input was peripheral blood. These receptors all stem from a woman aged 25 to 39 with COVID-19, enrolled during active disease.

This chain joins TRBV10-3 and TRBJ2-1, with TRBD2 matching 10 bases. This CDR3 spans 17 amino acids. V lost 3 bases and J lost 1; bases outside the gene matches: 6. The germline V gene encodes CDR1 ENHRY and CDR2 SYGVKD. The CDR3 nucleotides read TGTGCCATCAGTGACGTTAGCGGGAGGAAGTCCTACAATGAGCAGTTCTTC. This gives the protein CAISDVSGRKSYNEQFF.

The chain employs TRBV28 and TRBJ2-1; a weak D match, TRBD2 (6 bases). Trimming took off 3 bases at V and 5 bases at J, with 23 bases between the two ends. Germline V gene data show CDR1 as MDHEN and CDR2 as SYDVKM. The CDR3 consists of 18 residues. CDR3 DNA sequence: TGTGCCAGCAGTTTCCCTCATGAGGGCAGGGAGGAGGACAATGAGCAGTTCTTC. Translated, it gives CASSFPHEGREEDNEQFF.

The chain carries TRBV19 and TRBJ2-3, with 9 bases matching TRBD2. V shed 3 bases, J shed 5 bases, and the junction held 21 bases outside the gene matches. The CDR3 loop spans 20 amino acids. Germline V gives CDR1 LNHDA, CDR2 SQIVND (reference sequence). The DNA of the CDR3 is TGTGCCAGTAGTATCCGCCCGGGGGGTAGCGGGAGCGAGTATGGAGATACGCAGTATTTT. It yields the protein CASSIRPGGSGSEYGDTQYF.

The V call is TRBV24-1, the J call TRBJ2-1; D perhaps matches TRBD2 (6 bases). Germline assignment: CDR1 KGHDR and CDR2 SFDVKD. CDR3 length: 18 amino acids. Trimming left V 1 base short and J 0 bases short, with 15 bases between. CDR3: CATSDLRMGGGSYNEQFF. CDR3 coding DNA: TGTGCCACCAGTGATTTACGGATGGGGGGAGGCTCCTACAATGAGCAGTTCTTC.

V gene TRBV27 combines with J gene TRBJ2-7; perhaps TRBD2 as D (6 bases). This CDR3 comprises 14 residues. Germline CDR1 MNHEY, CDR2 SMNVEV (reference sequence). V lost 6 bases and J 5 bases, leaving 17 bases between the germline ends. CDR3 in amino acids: CASSLGTAGNEQYF. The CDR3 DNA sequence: TGTGCCAGCAGCTTAGGCACCGCGGGGAACGAGCAGTACTTC.

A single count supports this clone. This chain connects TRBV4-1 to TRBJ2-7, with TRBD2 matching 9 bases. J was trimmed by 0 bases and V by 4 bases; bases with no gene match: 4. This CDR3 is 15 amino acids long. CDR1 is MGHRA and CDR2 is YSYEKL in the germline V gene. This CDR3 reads CASSLRLAASYEQYF. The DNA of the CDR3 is TGCGCCAGCAGCCTACGACTAGCGGCCTCCTACGAGCAGTACTTC.

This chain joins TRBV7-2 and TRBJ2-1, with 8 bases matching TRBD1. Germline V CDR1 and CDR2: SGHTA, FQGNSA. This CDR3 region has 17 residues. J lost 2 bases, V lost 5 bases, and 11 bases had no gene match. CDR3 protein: CASSADRAFAPYNEQFF. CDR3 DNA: TGTGCCAGCAGCGCGGACAGGGCCTTCGCCCCCTACAATGAGCAGTTCTTC.

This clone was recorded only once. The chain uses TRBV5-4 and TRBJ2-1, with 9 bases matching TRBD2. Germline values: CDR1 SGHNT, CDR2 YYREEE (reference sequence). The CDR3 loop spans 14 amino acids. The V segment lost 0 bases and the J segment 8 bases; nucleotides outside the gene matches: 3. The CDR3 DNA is TGTGCCAGCAGCTTGGCGCGGGGGGGTCATGAGCAGTTCTTC. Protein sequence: CASSLARGGHEQFF.

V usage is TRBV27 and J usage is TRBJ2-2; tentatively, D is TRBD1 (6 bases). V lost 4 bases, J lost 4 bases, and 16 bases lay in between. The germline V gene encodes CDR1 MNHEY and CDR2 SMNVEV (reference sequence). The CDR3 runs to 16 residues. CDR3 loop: CASSSRGGSGTGELFF. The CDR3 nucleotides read TGTGCCAGCAGTTCCCGAGGGGGATCAGGCACCGGGGAGCTGTTTTTT.

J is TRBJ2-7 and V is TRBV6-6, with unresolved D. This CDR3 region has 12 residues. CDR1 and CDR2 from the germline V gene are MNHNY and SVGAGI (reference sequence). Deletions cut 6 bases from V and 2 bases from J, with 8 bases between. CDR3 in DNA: TGTGCCAGCAGGAGCATAGCCTACGAGCAGTACGTC. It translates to CASRSIAYEQYV.

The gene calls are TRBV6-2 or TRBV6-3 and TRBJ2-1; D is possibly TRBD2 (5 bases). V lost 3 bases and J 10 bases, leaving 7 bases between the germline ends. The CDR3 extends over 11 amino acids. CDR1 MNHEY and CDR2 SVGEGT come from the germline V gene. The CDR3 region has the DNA TGTGCCAGCAGTTATTCGGGGGAGCAGTTCTTC. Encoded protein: CASSYSGEQFF.

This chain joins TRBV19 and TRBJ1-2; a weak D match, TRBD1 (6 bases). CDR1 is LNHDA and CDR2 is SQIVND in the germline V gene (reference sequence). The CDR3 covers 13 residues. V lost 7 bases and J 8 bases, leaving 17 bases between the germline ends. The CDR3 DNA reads TGTGCCAGTACCTCAGACAGGATGAGCGGCTACACCTTC. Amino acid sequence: CASTSDRMSGYTF.

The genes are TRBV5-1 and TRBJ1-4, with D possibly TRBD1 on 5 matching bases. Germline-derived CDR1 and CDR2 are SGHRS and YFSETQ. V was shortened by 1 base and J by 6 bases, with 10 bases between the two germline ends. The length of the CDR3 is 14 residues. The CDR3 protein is CASSLRGWDEKLFF. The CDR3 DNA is TGCGCCAGCAGCTTGAGGGGCTGGGATGAAAAACTGTTTTTT.

As DNA, the CDR3 is TGTGCCAGCGGAACCGGACAGGGAGATCATCAGCCCCAGCATTTT. It encodes CASGTGQGDHQPQHF. This chain connects TRBV7-2 to TRBJ1-5; 8 positions agree with TRBD1. J was trimmed by 5 bases and V by 8 bases; bases with no gene match: 11. Germline CDR1 is SGHTA and CDR2 is FQGNSA. The CDR3 is made up of 15 amino acids.

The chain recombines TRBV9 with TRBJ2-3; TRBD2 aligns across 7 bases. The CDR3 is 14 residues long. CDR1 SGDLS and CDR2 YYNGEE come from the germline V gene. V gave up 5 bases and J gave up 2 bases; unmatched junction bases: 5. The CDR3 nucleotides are TGTGCCAGCAGGGAGCGGGGACCCACAGATACGCAGTATTTT. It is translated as CASRERGPTDTQYF.

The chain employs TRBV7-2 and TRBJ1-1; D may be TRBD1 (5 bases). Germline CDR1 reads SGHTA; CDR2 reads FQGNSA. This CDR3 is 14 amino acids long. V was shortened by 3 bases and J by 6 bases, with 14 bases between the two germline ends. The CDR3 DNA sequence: TGTGCCAGCAGCTTCTGGGGGGAGGGAGCTGAAGCTTTCTTT. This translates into CASSFWGEGAEAFF.

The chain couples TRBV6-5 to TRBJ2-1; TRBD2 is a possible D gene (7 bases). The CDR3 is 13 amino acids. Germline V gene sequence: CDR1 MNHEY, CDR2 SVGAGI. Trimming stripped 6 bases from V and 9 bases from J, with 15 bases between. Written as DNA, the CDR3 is TGTGCCAGCAGGCGGGGGCTGGGGGGTGAGCAGTTCTTC. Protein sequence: CASRRGLGGEQFF.

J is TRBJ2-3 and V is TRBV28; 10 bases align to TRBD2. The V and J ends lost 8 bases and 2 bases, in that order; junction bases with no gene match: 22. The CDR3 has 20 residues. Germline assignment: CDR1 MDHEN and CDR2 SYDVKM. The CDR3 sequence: CASPRSRGGIAGGLTDTQYF. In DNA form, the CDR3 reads TGTGCCAGCCCCCGATCGAGGGGTGGAATAGCGGGAGGACTCACAGATACGCAGTATTTT.

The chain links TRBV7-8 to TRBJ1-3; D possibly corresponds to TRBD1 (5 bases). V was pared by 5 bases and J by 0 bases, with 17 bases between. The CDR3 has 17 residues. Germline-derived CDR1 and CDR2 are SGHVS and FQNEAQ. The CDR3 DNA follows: TGTGCCAGCAGCGTAAGGACACCTTTCTCCTCTGGAAACACCATATATTTT. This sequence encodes CASSVRTPFSSGNTIYF.